This T cell receptor (beta chain) is from a study of blood T cell repertoires in COVID-19. Looking at the study overall: Samples taken during acute and convalescent COVID-19 were collected in the United States, Italy and Spain. T cells, B-cell-depleted T cells, or PBMCs supplied cDNA or gDNA.

In the authors' workflow: Researchers report that nucleated cell counts were estimated from reference gene primer amplification. Sequenced by immunoSEQ multiplex PCR; TCRdb stores in-frame clones only, minus some. V, J and clone size were drawn from that table, and D and trimming were deduced from the DNA. The table includes 40,000 to 45,000 clones, roughly 90% detected once. The trim removed 8 bases at V and 5 bases at J, leaving 5 bases unmatched. CDR3 length: 13 amino acids. CDR1 is LNHDA and CDR2 is SQIVND in the germline V gene (reference sequence). The chain employs TRBV19 and TRBJ2-1, with TRBD1 identical over 8 bases. The receptor was derived from a human donor in a cohort sampled during active COVID-19. Sequencing input: peripheral blood. The CDR3 nucleotides are TGTGCCAGTGAGACAGGGGACCACAATGAGCAGTTCTTC. Translating it yields CASETGDHNEQFF.